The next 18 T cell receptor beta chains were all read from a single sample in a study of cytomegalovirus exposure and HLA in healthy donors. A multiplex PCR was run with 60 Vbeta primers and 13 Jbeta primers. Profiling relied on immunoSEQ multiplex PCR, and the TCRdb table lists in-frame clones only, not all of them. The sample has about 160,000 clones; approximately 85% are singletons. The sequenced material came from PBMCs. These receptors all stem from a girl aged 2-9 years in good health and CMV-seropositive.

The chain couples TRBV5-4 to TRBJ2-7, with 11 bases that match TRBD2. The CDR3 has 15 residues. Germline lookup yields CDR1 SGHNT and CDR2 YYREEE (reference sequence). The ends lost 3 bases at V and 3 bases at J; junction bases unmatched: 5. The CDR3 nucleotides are TGTGCCAGCAGCTCATTCCTAGCGGGAGGCTACGAGCAGTACTTC. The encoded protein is CASSSFLAGGYEQYF.

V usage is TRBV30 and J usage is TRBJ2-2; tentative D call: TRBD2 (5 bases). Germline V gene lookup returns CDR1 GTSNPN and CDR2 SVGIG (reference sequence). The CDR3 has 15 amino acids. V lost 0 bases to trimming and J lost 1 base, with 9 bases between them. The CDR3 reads CAWSVGRMNTGELFF. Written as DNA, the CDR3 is TGTGCCTGGAGTGTTGGGAGAATGAACACCGGGGAGCTGTTTTTT. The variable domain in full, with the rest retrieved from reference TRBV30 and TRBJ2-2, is SQTIHQWPATLVQPVGSPLSLECTVEGTSNPNLYWYRQAAGRGLQLLFYSVGIGQISSEVPQNLSASRPQDRQFILSSKKLLLSDSGFYLCAWSVGRMNTGELFFGEGSRLTVL.

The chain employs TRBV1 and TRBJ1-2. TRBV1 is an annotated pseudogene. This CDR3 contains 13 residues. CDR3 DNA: TGCACCTTCTCGCCAGAGGGTCGAGGTGGCTACACCTTC. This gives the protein CTFSPEGRGGYTF.

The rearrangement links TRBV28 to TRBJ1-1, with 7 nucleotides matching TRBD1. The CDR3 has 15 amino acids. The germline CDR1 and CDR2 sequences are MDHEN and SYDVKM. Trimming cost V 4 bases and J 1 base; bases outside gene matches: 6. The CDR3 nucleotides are TGTGCCAGCAGTTCTCCGGGGACAGCGAACACTGAAGCTTTCTTT. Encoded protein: CASSSPGTANTEAFF.

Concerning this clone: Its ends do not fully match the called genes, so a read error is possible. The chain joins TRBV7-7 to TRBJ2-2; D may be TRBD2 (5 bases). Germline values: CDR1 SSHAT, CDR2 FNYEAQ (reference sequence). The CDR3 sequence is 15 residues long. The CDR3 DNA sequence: TGTGCTAGCAGCCCAGCGGCCCCGAACACCGGGGAGCTGTTTTTT. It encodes CASSPAAPNTGELFF.

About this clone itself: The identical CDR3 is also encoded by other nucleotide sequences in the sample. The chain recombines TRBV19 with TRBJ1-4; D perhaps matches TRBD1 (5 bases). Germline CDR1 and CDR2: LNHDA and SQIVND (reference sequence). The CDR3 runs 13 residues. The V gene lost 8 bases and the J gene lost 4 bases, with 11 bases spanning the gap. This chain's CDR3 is CASGTGGNEKLFF. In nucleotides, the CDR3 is TGTGCCAGTGGGACGGGAGGTAATGAAAAACTGTTTTTT.

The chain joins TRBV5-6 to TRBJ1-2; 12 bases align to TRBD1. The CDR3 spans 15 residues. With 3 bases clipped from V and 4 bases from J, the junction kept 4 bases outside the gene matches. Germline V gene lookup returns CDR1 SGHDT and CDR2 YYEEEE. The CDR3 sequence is CASSYGDRGLYGYTF. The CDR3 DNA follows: TGTGCCAGCAGCTATGGGGACAGGGGGCTCTATGGCTACACCTTC.

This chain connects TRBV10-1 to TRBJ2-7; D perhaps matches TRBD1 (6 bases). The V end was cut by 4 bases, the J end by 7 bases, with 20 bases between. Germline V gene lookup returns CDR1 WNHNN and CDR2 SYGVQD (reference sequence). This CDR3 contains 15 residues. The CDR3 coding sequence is TGCGCCAGCAGTGCCCTACAGGGAGATTTAGGGGAGCAGTACTTC. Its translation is CASSALQGDLGEQYF.

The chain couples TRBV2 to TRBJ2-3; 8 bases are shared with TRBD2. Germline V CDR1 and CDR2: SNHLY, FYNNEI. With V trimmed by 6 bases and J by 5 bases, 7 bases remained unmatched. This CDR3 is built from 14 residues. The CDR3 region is CASRASGRGDTQYF. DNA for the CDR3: TGTGCCAGCAGGGCCAGCGGGAGAGGAGATACGCAGTATTTT.

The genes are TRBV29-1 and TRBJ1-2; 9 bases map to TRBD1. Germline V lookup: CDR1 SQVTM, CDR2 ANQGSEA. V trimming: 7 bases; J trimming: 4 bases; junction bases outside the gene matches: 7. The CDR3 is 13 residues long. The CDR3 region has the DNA TGCAGCGCCGACAGGGGGGGACTCTATGGCTACACCTTC. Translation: CSADRGGLYGYTF. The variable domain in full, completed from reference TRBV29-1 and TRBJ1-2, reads SAVISQKPSRDICQRGTSLTIQCQVDSQVTMMFWYRQQPGQSLTLIATANQGSEATYESGFVIDKFPISRPNLTFSTLTVSNMSPEDSSIYLCSADRGGLYGYTFGSGTRLTVV.

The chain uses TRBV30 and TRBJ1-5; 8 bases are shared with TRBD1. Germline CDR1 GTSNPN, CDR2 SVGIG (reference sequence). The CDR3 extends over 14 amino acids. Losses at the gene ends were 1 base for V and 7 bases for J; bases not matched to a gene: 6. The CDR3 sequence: CAWSDPDRGQPQHF. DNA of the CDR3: TGTGCCTGGAGTGACCCTGACAGGGGACAGCCCCAGCATTTT.

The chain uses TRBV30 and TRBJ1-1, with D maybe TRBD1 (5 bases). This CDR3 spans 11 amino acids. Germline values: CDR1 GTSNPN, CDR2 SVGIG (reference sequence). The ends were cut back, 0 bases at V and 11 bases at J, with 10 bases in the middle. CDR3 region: CAWSVSGGAFF. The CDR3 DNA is TGTGCCTGGAGTGTAAGTGGGGGGGCTTTCTTT.

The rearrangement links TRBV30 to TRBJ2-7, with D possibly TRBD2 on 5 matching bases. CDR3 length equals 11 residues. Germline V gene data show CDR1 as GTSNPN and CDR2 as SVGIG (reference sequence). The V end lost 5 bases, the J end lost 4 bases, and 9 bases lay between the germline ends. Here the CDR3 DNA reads TGTGCCTGGTCGACGGGGTACGAGCAGTACTTC. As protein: CAWSTGYEQYF.

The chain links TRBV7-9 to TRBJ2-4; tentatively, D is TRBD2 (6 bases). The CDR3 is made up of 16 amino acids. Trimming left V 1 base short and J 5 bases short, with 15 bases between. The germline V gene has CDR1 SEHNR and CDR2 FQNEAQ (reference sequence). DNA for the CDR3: TGTGCCAGCAGCTTAGGATTCGCGGGAATCGAAAACATTCAGTACTTC. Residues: CASSLGFAGIENIQYF.

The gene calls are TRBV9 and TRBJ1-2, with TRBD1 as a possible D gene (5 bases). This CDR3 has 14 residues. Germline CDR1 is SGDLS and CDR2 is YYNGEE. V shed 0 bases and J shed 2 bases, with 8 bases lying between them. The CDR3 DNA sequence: TGTGCCAGCAGCGTAGGGGGCCGAAACTATGGCTACACCTTC. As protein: CASSVGGRNYGYTF.

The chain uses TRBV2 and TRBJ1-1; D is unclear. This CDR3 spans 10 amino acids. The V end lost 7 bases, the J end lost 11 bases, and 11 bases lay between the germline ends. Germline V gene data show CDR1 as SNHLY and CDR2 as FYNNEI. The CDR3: CASKVGDAFF. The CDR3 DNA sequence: TGTGCCAGCAAGGTGGGCGATGCTTTCTTT.

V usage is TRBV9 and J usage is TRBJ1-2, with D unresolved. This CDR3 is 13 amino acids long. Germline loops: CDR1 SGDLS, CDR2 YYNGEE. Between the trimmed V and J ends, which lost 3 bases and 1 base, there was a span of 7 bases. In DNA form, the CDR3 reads TGTGCCAGCAGCGCCGCTATTAACTATGGCTACACCTTC. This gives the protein CASSAAINYGYTF.

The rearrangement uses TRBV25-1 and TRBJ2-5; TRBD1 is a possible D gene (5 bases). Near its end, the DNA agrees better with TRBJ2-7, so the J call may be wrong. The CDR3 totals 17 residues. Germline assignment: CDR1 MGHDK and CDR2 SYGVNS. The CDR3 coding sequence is TGTGCCAGCAGTCCCCAAGCCGGCAGTGGGGCTCTCTACGAGCAGTACTTC. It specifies CASSPQAGSGALYEQYF.